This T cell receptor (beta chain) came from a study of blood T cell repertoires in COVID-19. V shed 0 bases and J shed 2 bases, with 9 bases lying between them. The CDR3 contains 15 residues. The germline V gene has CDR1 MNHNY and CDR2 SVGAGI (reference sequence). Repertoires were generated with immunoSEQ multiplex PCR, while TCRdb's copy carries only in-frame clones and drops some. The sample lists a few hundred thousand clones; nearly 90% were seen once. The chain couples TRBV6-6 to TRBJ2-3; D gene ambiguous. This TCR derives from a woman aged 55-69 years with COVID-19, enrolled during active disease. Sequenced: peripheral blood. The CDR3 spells CASSYSISNTDTQYF. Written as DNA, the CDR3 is TGTGCCAGCAGTTACTCGATAAGCAACACAGATACGCAGTATTTT.